Presented here are 15 T cell receptor beta chains from one specimen sequenced in a study of regulatory T cells in long-lasting Graves disease. Time point: newly diagnosed GD, antithyroid drugs for less than 3 months. RNA isolated from PBMCs was used to make the TCR library. Through Arm-PCR of CDR3 regions and iRepertoire HTBI primers, TCR beta libraries were built. Via MiXCR, TCRdb re-called the multiplex PCR reads, giving one row per CDR3 protein. The data hold some 500,000 distinct CDR3 sequences, with approximately 16% observed a single time. The data also belong to a second study, concerning T cells in Graves' hyperthyroidism and ophthalmopathy.

Sequencing used peripheral blood mononuclear cells (PBMCs), obtained at new diagnosis, from a patient treated with antithyroid drugs. The source is a woman aged 40 to 65 with Graves disease.

The V call is TRBV20-1, the J call TRBJ1-5; D perhaps matches TRBD1 (5 bases). Germline V gene data show CDR1 as DFQATT and CDR2 as SNEGSKA (reference sequence). CDR3 size: 11 residues. Trimming removed 4 bases at V and 6 bases at J, with 7 bases between. CDR3 DNA sequence: TGCAGTGCTACCACAGGTCAGCCCCAGCATTTT. Protein sequence: CSATTGQPQHF.

The rearrangement links TRBV11-2 to TRBJ2-6, with TRBD2 matching over 7 bases. Germline V lookup: CDR1 SGHAT, CDR2 FQNNGV. The trim removed 6 bases at V and 2 bases at J, leaving 4 bases unmatched. The CDR3 is 15 amino acids. DNA for the CDR3: TGTGCCAGCAGTTTCGGGGGGACTGGGGCCAACGTCCTGACTTTC. Translated: CASSFGGTGANVLTF.

This clonotype was seen more than once but under ten times. The chain recombines TRBV12-3 or TRBV12-4 with TRBJ1-5, with D hard to call. Trimming pared 3 bases from V and 7 bases from J, leaving 13 bases between. The CDR3 is made up of 14 amino acids. CDR3 amino acids: CASSLFGEDQPQHF. CDR3 sequence (DNA): TGTGCCAGCAGTTTGTTCGGGGAGGACCAGCCCCAGCATTTT.

The chain uses TRBV30 and TRBJ1-4; 8 bases line up with TRBD1. Trimming cost V 4 bases and J 4 bases; bases outside gene matches: 11. The CDR3 contains 16 residues. Germline values: CDR1 GTSNPN, CDR2 SVGIG (reference sequence). DNA of the CDR3: TGTGCCTGGAATCGGGACAGGAAAACCTTTAATGAAAAACTGTTTTTT. Translated: CAWNRDRKTFNEKLFF.

This rearrangement joins TRBV7-3 to TRBJ2-7; D is perhaps TRBD1 (6 bases). The germline CDR1 and CDR2 sequences are SGHTA and FQGTGA. The CDR3 sequence is 13 residues long. Trimming cost V 5 bases and J 5 bases, with 13 bases left between them. CDR3 coding DNA: TGTGCCAGCAGCCCGCAGGGGCGCAACGAGCAGTACTTC. Its protein is CASSPQGRNEQYF.

This clonotype occurred many times. V and J are TRBV6-1 and TRBJ1-2; D gene unclear. Germline values: CDR1 MNHNS, CDR2 SASEGT. This CDR3 contains 15 residues. Trimming took 4 bases from V and 3 from J, leaving 15 bases between them. The CDR3 DNA follows: TGTGCCAGCAGTGTCGGACCTCCGCCACACTATGGCTACACCTTC. It yields the protein CASSVGPPPHYGYTF.

This clonotype appeared a few times. This chain joins TRBV28 and TRBJ2-6; D is ambiguous. V shed 4 bases and J shed 0 bases, with 7 bases lying between them. Germline V gives CDR1 MDHEN, CDR2 SYDVKM. The CDR3 sequence is 15 residues long. CDR3 protein: CASSSQYSGANVLTF. CDR3 nucleotides: TGTGCCAGCAGTTCGCAGTACTCTGGGGCCAACGTCCTGACTTTC.

This clonotype was found many times. This chain uses TRBV12-3 or TRBV12-4 with TRBJ2-1; weak D call: TRBD1 (7 bases). Trimming took 5 bases from V and 7 from J, leaving 18 bases between them. This CDR3 has 15 amino acids. CDR3 region: CASSPTLQGGNEQFF. The DNA of the CDR3 is TGTGCCAGCAGTCCCACGCTTCAGGGGGGTAATGAGCAGTTCTTC.

This clonotype was detected many times. The V call is TRBV11-3, the J call TRBJ1-2, with 7 bases fitting TRBD1. V lost 1 base, J lost 4 bases, and 6 bases stayed unmatched. Germline V CDR1 and CDR2: SGHNT, YENEEA. This CDR3 contains 15 residues. The DNA for the CDR3 is TGTGCCAGCAGCTTAGGAAGAGGGGGCGCCTATGGCTACACCTTC. It codes for CASSLGRGGAYGYTF.

The chain joins TRBV19 to TRBJ1-5; D is uncertain. V shed 6 bases and J shed 9 bases, with 21 bases lying between them. This CDR3 is built from 15 residues. CDR1 is LNHDA, CDR2 SQIVND, per germline (reference sequence). The CDR3 sequence is CASSYGILWAGPQHF. CDR3 coding DNA: TGTGCCAGTAGCTACGGCATACTCTGGGCTGGGCCCCAGCATTTT.

This clonotype was seen a handful of times. This chain links TRBV5-4 with TRBJ1-1, with 8 bases identical to TRBD1. The J segment lost 7 bases and the V segment lost 4 bases, leaving 9 bases of the junction unmatched. Looked up from germline, CDR1 is SGHNT and CDR2 is YYREEE (reference sequence). The CDR3 sequence is 14 residues long. DNA of the CDR3: TGTGCCAGCAGCATTGGACAGGGCAATGGTGAAGCTTTCTTT. Its protein is CASSIGQGNGEAFF.

Concerning this clonotype itself: This could be a read error, since a much larger clone is one nucleotide away. V gene TRBV2 combines with J gene TRBJ1-2, with D unclear. Per the germline V gene, CDR1 is SNHLY and CDR2 is FYNNEI. CDR3 length: 11 amino acids. CDR3 nucleotides: TGTGCCGGCAGCGGCAGCTATGGCTACACCTTC. Translation: CAGSGSYGYTF. The whole variable domain, remainder taken from reference TRBV2 and TRBJ1-2, is EPEVTQTPSHQVTQMGQEVILRCVPISNHLYFYWYRQILGQKVEFLVSFYNNEISEKSEIFDDQFSVERPDGSNFTLKIRSTKLEDSAMYFCAGSGSYGYTFGSGTRLTVV.

The sample holds many counts of this clonotype. This rearrangement joins TRBV5-1 to TRBJ2-3; D perhaps matches TRBD2 (6 bases). The CDR3 runs 16 residues. The V end was cut by 0 bases, the J end by 2 bases, with 13 bases between. Germline CDR1 is SGHRS and CDR2 is YFSETQ. CDR3: CASSLGLGGITDTQYF. CDR3 sequence (DNA): TGCGCCAGCAGCTTGGGGCTAGGAGGGATCACAGATACGCAGTATTTT.

This chain uses TRBV12-3 or TRBV12-4 with TRBJ2-2, with 16 bases fitting TRBD2. This CDR3 has 18 residues. With V trimmed by 4 bases and J by 4 bases, 6 bases remained unmatched. The CDR3 reads CASSWGLAGGPGTGELFF. CDR3 DNA: TGTGCCAGCAGTTGGGGACTAGCGGGGGGGCCCGGCACCGGGGAGCTGTTTTTT.

The chain is built from TRBV19 and TRBJ1-1; 7 bases match TRBD1. Per germline, CDR1 LNHDA and CDR2 SQIVND (reference sequence). The CDR3 runs 14 residues. V lost 6 bases and J lost 1; bases outside the gene matches: 5. CDR3 sequence reads: CASRTGYRNTEAFF. CDR3 DNA sequence: TGTGCCAGTAGGACAGGGTACAGGAACACTGAAGCTTTCTTT.